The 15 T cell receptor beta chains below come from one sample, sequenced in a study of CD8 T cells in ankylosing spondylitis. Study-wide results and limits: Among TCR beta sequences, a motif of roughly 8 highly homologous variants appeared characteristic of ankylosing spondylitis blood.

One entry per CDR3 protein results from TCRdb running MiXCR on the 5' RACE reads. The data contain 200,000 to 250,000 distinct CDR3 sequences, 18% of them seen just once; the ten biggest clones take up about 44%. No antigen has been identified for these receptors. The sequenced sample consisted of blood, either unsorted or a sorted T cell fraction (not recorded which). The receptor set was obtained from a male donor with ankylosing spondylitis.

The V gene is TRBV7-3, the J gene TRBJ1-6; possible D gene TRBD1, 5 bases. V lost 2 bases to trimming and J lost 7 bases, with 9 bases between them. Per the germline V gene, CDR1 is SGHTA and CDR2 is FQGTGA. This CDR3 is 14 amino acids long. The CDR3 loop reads CASSLVGGNSPLHF. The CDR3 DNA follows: TGTGCCAGCAGCTTAGTCGGGGGAAATTCACCCCTCCACTTT.

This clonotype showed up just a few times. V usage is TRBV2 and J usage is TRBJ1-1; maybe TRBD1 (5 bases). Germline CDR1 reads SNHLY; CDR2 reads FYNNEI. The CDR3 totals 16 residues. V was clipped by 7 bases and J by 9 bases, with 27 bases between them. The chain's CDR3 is CASKGWREDGPGKAFF. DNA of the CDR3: TGTGCCAGCAAGGGGTGGCGGGAGGACGGACCGGGGAAAGCTTTCTTT.

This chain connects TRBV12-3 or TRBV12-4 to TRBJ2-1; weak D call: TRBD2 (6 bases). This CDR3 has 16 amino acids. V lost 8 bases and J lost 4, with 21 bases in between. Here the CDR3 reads CASVLARVGTYNEQFF. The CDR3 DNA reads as TGTGCCAGCGTCCTGGCTCGTGTGGGGACTTACAATGAGCAGTTCTTC.

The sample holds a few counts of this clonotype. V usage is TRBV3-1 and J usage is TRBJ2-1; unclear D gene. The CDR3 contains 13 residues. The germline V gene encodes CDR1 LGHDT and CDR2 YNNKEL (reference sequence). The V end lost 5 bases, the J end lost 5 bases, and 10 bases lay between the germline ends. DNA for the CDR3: TGTGCCAGCAGCGCAACCACGAACAATGAGCAGTTCTTC. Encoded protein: CASSATTNNEQFF.

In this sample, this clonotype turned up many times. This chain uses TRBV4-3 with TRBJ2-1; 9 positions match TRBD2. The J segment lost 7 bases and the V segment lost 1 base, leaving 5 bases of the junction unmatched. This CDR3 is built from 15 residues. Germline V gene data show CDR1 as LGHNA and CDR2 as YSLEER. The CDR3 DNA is TGCGCCAGCAGCCAAGGTTCTAGCGGGATTAATGAGCAGTTCTTC. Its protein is CASSQGSSGINEQFF.

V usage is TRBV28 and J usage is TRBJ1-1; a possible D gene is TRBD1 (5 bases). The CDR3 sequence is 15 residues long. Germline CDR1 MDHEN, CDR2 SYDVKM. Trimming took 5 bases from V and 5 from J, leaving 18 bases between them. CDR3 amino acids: CASSPPVRGGTEAFF. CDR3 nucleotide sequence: TGTGCCAGCAGTCCCCCGGTGAGGGGAGGGACTGAAGCTTTCTTT.

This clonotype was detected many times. The CDR3: CASSLLTLTEETQYF. The CDR3, as DNA: TGCGCCAGCAGCTTACTGACTCTTACCGAAGAGACCCAGTACTTC. The chain has TRBV5-1 and TRBJ2-5; D remains unclear. Germline values: CDR1 SGHRS, CDR2 YFSETQ. The germline V and J ends were trimmed by 2 bases and 3 bases, with 14 bases remaining between them. CDR3 length: 15 residues.

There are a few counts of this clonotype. In nucleotides, the CDR3 is TGCGCCAGCGGCCCGTCCGGCCCGATGGGTGGCTACACCTTC. This codes for CASGPSGPMGGYTF. V usage is TRBV4-1 and J usage is TRBJ1-2; D unclear. Germline V lookup: CDR1 MGHRA, CDR2 YSYEKL. V lost 8 bases, J lost 7 bases, and 20 bases lay in between. CDR3 length: 14 amino acids.

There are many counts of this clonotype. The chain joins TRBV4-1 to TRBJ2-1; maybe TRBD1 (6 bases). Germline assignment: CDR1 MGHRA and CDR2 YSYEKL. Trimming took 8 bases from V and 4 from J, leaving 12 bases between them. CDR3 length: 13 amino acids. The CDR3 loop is CASSPDRYNEQFF. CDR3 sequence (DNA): TGCGCCAGCTCTCCGGACAGATACAATGAGCAGTTCTTC.

For the CDR3, the DNA is TGTGCCAGCAGCCAAGGACAGGGTGGCGCTGAAGCTTTCTTT. As protein: CASSQGQGGAEAFF. The chain recombines TRBV4-2 with TRBJ1-1; 7 bases map to TRBD1. Germline CDR1 reads LGHNA; CDR2 reads YNFKEQ. The CDR3 has 14 amino acids. Unmatched junction bases numbered 5, after V lost 1 base and J lost 6 bases.

CDR3 loop: CASSHTGLANYNEQFF. The CDR3 DNA reads TGTGCCAGCAGTCACACGGGACTAGCGAATTACAATGAGCAGTTCTTC. The chain couples TRBV12-3 or TRBV12-4 to TRBJ2-1; 10 positions agree with TRBD2. CDR3 length: 16 amino acids. Germline trimming cut 5 bases from V and 4 bases from J; bases unmatched to any gene: 8.

CDR3 nucleotides: TGTGCCAGCAGCTTAACACAGGGGGAGGTCGAGCAGTACTTC. This codes for CASSLTQGEVEQYF. The chain carries TRBV7-9 and TRBJ2-7; 8 bases agree with TRBD1. The CDR3 runs to 14 residues. Germline values: CDR1 SEHNR, CDR2 FQNEAQ (reference sequence). The J segment lost 6 bases and the V segment lost 2 bases, leaving 6 bases of the junction unmatched.

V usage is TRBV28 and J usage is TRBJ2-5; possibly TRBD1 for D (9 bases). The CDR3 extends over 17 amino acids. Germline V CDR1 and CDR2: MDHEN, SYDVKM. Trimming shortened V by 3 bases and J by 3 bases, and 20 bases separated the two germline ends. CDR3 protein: CASSFPGGDRVEETQYF. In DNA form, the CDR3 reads TGTGCCAGCAGTTTTCCCGGGGGGGACAGGGTTGAAGAGACCCAGTACTTC.

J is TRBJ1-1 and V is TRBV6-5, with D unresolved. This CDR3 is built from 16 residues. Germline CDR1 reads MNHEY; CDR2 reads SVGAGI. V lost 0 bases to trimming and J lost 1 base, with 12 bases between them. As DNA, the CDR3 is TGTGCCAGCAGTTACTCGATTGAGAATGGGAACACTGAAGCTTTCTTT. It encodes CASSYSIENGNTEAFF.

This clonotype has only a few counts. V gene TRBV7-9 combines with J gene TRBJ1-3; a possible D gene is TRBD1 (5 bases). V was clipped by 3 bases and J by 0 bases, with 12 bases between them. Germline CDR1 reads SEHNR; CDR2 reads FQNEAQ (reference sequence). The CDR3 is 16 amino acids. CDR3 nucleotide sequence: TGTGCCAGCAGCTTCGCGGGACCTGACTCTGGAAACACCATATATTTT. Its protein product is CASSFAGPDSGNTIYF.